This TCR beta chain was recorded in a study of blood T cell repertoires in COVID-19. Study background: From T cells, B-cell-depleted T cells, or PBMCs came the material, which was cDNA or gDNA.

Trimming at V came to 1 base and at J to 2 bases, leaving 4 bases not matched to a gene. The CDR3 is 16 residues long. Per the germline V gene, CDR1 is SGHAT and CDR2 is FQNNGV. TCRdb's copy holds only in-frame clones and misses some; the assay was immunoSEQ multiplex PCR. The sample lists some 460,000 clones, approximately 90% occurring once. The sequenced material came from peripheral blood. V gene TRBV11-2 combines with J gene TRBJ2-3; TRBD1 matches at 9 bases. This TCR was recovered from a woman in her 30s with acute or convalescent COVID-19. The CDR3 loop reads CASSLVGQGLTDTQYF. CDR3 in DNA: TGTGCCAGCAGCTTAGTGGGACAGGGCCTCACAGATACGCAGTATTTT.